This T cell receptor (beta chain) was recovered during a study of cytomegalovirus exposure and HLA in healthy donors. Germline CDR1 and CDR2: LGHNT and FRNRAP. This CDR3 spans 16 amino acids. Trimming cost V 3 bases and J 5 bases; bases outside gene matches: 11. The PCR was carried out with 60 Vbeta primers and 13 Jbeta primers. Generated by immunoSEQ multiplex PCR, the TCRdb table keeps only in-frame clones and is missing some. The sample has 180,000 or so clones; 60% to 85% are singletons. This chain links TRBV12-5 with TRBJ2-3; 7 bases match TRBD1. Sample: PBMCs. The origin of this receptor is a female donor in good health and CMV-seronegative. This CDR3 reads CASGFRTGRSGDTQYF. In DNA form, the CDR3 reads TGTGCTAGTGGTTTCAGGACAGGTCGATCAGGAGATACGCAGTATTTT.